What follows are 21 T cell receptor beta chains derived from one specimen sequenced in a study of blood T cell repertoires in COVID-19. The repertoire was sequenced with immunoSEQ multiplex PCR; TCRdb's copy has only in-frame clones and lacks some. Of some 280,000 clones listed, around four fifths were seen once; the top ten hold around 4%. The material sequenced was peripheral blood. Source of these receptors: a woman aged 50 to 60 with active or convalescent COVID-19.

The chain links TRBV10-3 to TRBJ2-3; tentative D call: TRBD2 (5 bases). The CDR3 runs to 17 residues. Trimming took off 0 bases at V and 0 bases at J, with 13 bases between the two ends. Looked up from germline, CDR1 is ENHRY and CDR2 is SYGVKD. The CDR3 spells CAISESRSGSSTDTQYF. The CDR3 nucleotides read TGTGCCATCAGTGAGTCGAGATCGGGGTCTAGCACAGATACGCAGTATTTT.

The rearrangement joins TRBV15 to TRBJ2-7; maybe TRBD1 (5 bases). Trimming pared 0 bases from V and 3 bases from J, leaving 18 bases between. CDR3 length equals 17 residues. Germline V gene lookup returns CDR1 LNHNV and CDR2 YYDKDF (reference sequence). In DNA, the CDR3 is TGTGCCACCAGCAGAGATGATTGGACACCGAGTCTCTACGAGCAGTACTTC. It specifies CATSRDDWTPSLYEQYF.

The chain employs TRBV9 and TRBJ2-2, with TRBD2 matching over 8 bases. V trimming: 3 bases; J trimming: 2 bases; junction bases outside the gene matches: 12. The CDR3 length is 18 residues. CDR1 is SGDLS, CDR2 YYNGEE, per germline. This chain's CDR3 is CASSGQPVAGLNTGELFF. In DNA, the CDR3 is TGTGCCAGCAGCGGACAACCGGTAGCGGGACTTAACACCGGGGAGCTGTTTTTT.

This clone came up once. The chain has TRBV6-5 and TRBJ1-1; no clear D gene. The CDR3 sequence is 11 residues long. Germline values: CDR1 MNHEY, CDR2 SVGAGI. With 7 bases removed from V and 3 bases from J, the gap between germline ends came to 6 bases. CDR3 sequence (DNA): TGTGCCAGCACCCCTGACACTGAAGCTTTCTTT. Translated: CASTPDTEAFF.

V is TRBV10-3 and J is TRBJ2-1; TRBD2 matches 9 bases. The germline V gene encodes CDR1 ENHRY and CDR2 SYGVKD. The CDR3 is 14 amino acids. V lost 7 bases, J lost 3 bases, and 4 bases stayed unmatched. The CDR3, as DNA: TGTGCCATCAAGACTAGCGGTATCTACAATGAGCAGTTCTTC. Its translation is CAIKTSGIYNEQFF.

The rearrangement joins TRBV3-1 (or the pseudogene TRBV3-2) to TRBJ2-3, with 8 nucleotides matching TRBD2. This CDR3 comprises 13 residues. Germline V lookup: CDR1 LGHDT, CDR2 YNNKEL (reference sequence). J lost 2 bases, V lost 8 bases, and 3 bases had no gene match. The CDR3 sequence: CASEGLATDTQYF. The CDR3 DNA reads as TGTGCCAGCGAAGGACTAGCCACAGATACGCAGTATTTT.

J is TRBJ1-1 and V is TRBV9; possibly TRBD1 for D (5 bases). The length of the CDR3 is 16 residues. Germline V lookup: CDR1 SGDLS, CDR2 YYNGEE. V was pared by 2 bases and J by 1 base, with 15 bases between. CDR3 loop: CASSVYSRTGNTEAFF. The CDR3 DNA reads as TGTGCCAGCAGCGTCTATAGTAGAACAGGGAACACTGAAGCTTTCTTT.

This chain joins TRBV24-1 and TRBJ2-3; 7 bases fit TRBD2. CDR1 KGHDR and CDR2 SFDVKD come from the germline V gene. The CDR3 runs 15 residues. J lost 4 bases, V lost 3 bases, and 6 bases had no gene match. The CDR3: CATSDRGLDSDTQYF. DNA for the CDR3: TGTGCCACCAGTGATCGCGGACTAGACTCAGATACGCAGTATTTT.

On this clone: This CDR3 is also generated by other DNA sequences in the sample. The chain is built from TRBV5-1 and TRBJ1-1, with 7 bases matching TRBD1. This CDR3 spans 12 amino acids. V was pared by 4 bases and J by 8 bases, with 5 bases of the junction left unmatched. Germline-derived CDR1 and CDR2 are SGHRS and YFSETQ. The CDR3 spells CASSLAGGEAFF. The CDR3 DNA reads TGCGCCAGCAGCCTCGCAGGGGGGGAAGCTTTCTTT.

This sequence joins TRBV10-1 and TRBJ2-3; TRBD2 agrees at 7 bases. This CDR3 contains 12 residues. Unmatched junction bases numbered 5, after V lost 8 bases and J lost 6 bases. Germline-derived CDR1 and CDR2 are WNHNN and SYGVQD (reference sequence). In nucleotides, the CDR3 is TGCGCCAGCGGAGATAGCGGGGATACGCAGTATTTT. This codes for CASGDSGDTQYF.

The chain links TRBV19 to TRBJ2-6; a weak D match, TRBD1 (6 bases). The V end was cut by 6 bases, the J end by 0 bases, with 9 bases between. The CDR3 contains 15 residues. Germline loops: CDR1 LNHDA, CDR2 SQIVND (reference sequence). The CDR3 bases are TGTGCCAGTAGACTGGGGGCCTCTGGGGCCAACGTCCTGACTTTC. Its translation is CASRLGASGANVLTF.

This rearrangement joins TRBV5-1 to TRBJ1-2; D is perhaps TRBD1 (5 bases). From germline, CDR1 is SGHRS and CDR2 YFSETQ. The CDR3 is 13 residues long. V gave up 0 bases and J gave up 8 bases, with 11 bases separating them. Here the CDR3 reads CASSLAGIEGYTF. In DNA form, the CDR3 reads TGCGCCAGCAGCTTGGCAGGGATTGAGGGCTACACCTTC.

The CDR3 spells CASSIGSYNQPQHF. The DNA of the CDR3 is TGTGCCAGTAGTATCGGGAGCTACAATCAGCCCCAGCATTTT. V and J are TRBV19 and TRBJ1-5, with D uncertain. Germline V lookup: CDR1 LNHDA, CDR2 SQIVND (reference sequence). The CDR3 consists of 14 residues. V gave up 3 bases and J gave up 3 bases, with 9 bases separating them.

V and J are TRBV28 and TRBJ1-4, with D perhaps TRBD1 (6 bases). Germline V gives CDR1 MDHEN, CDR2 SYDVKM. The CDR3 sequence is 16 residues long. V was clipped by 5 bases and J by 5 bases, with 18 bases between them. This CDR3 reads CASSLSLGTQNEKLFF. The CDR3, as DNA: TGTGCCAGCAGTCTGAGCCTCGGGACACAAAATGAAAAACTGTTTTTT.

The sample holds a few counts of this clone. V usage is TRBV25-1 and J usage is TRBJ2-1; 12 bases fit TRBD2. Losses at the gene ends were 1 base for V and 3 bases for J; bases not matched to a gene: 1. The CDR3 covers 16 residues. CDR1 is MGHDK and CDR2 is SYGVNS in the germline V gene. CDR3 protein: CASSESTSGSYNEQFF. In DNA, the CDR3 is TGTGCCAGCAGTGAATCGACTAGCGGGAGCTACAATGAGCAGTTCTTC.

The gene calls are TRBV7-9 and TRBJ1-1; the match to TRBD1 covers 7 bases. Trimming at V came to 5 bases and at J to 5 bases, leaving 11 bases not matched to a gene. The CDR3 has 15 residues. Germline CDR1 and CDR2: SEHNR and FQNEAQ (reference sequence). The CDR3 DNA reads as TGTGCCAGCAGCCCATCGACAGGGCTAAGGACTGAAGCTTTCTTT. Translation gives CASSPSTGLRTEAFF.

J is TRBJ2-3 and V is TRBV5-1; the D is unclear. Trimming pared 4 bases from V and 1 base from J, leaving 16 bases between. Germline V CDR1 and CDR2: SGHRS, YFSETQ. The CDR3 extends over 16 amino acids. CDR3 nucleotide sequence: TGCGCCAGCAGCCCCTCGCAAGCCTTGGGCACAGATACGCAGTATTTT. Translating gives CASSPSQALGTDTQYF.

V gene TRBV4-2 combines with J gene TRBJ2-1; a weak D match, TRBD2 (6 bases). Germline assignment: CDR1 LGHNA and CDR2 YNFKEQ. The length of the CDR3 is 17 residues. With 5 bases removed from V and 0 bases from J, the gap between germline ends came to 17 bases. DNA for the CDR3: TGTGCCAGCAGCGACGAGGCAGTCGGGAGCTCCTACAATGAGCAGTTCTTC. This encodes CASSDEAVGSSYNEQFF.

This clone occurred a few times. The same CDR3 arises from other DNA sequences in this sample as well. The rearrangement joins TRBV2 to TRBJ2-7, with D possibly TRBD2 on 5 matching bases. CDR3 length: 13 residues. Germline V gene lookup returns CDR1 SNHLY and CDR2 FYNNEI. The V gene lost 2 bases and the J gene lost 3 bases, with 8 bases spanning the gap. The CDR3 loop reads CASSELAGYEQYF. Written as DNA, the CDR3 is TGTGCCAGCAGTGAATTGGCGGGCTACGAGCAGTACTTC.

The chain uses TRBV6-1 and TRBJ2-4; D is unresolved. The length of the CDR3 is 11 residues. Germline CDR1 MNHNS, CDR2 SASEGT. The V gene lost 3 bases and the J gene lost 9 bases, with 6 bases spanning the gap. DNA of the CDR3: TGTGCCAGCAGTGAGGGCAGCATTCAGTACTTC. This codes for CASSEGSIQYF.

The chain has TRBV4-2 and TRBJ1-3; D gene uncertain. Trimming took off 4 bases at V and 4 bases at J, with 8 bases between the two ends. Germline V gene lookup returns CDR1 LGHNA and CDR2 YNFKEQ. The CDR3 is 13 residues long. CDR3 amino acids: CASSPGLGNTIYF. CDR3 sequence (DNA): TGTGCCAGCAGCCCAGGATTAGGAAACACCATATATTTT.